One sample yielded the 24 T cell receptor beta chains listed below, sequenced in a study of control samples from healthy donors and cancer patients. TCRdb's table, derived via immunoSEQ multiplex PCR, lists solely in-frame clones and lacks some. The data contain about 120,000 clones, around 87% of them singletons. Sequenced sample: PBMCs. The source of these receptors is a woman aged 55-70 years with lung cancer.

The chain has TRBV7-3 and TRBJ1-3; D call uncertain. Trimming took 1 base from V and 2 from J, leaving 3 bases between them. Germline V lookup: CDR1 SGHTA, CDR2 FQGTGA. This CDR3 is 13 amino acids long. The CDR3 DNA reads TGTGCCAGCAGCTTAATACCTGGAAACACCATATATTTT. It translates to CASSLIPGNTIYF.

This chain connects TRBV2 to TRBJ1-4; a weak D match, TRBD1 (5 bases). CDR1 SNHLY and CDR2 FYNNEI come from the germline V gene. V shed 6 bases and J shed 8 bases, with 16 bases lying between them. The CDR3 loop spans 14 amino acids. The CDR3 is CASRVGTETEKLFF. The CDR3 DNA follows: TGTGCCAGCAGGGTCGGGACGGAAACAGAAAAACTGTTTTTT.

This clone has only a few counts. CDR3 in DNA: TGTGCCAGCAGTGAAGGACAGTCCTATAATTCACCCCTCCACTTT. This encodes CASSEGQSYNSPLHF. V gene TRBV6-1 combines with J gene TRBJ1-6; D is possibly TRBD1 (5 bases). Trimming removed 1 base at V and 1 base at J, with 5 bases between. This CDR3 spans 15 amino acids. CDR1 and CDR2 (germline): MNHNS, SASEGT.

This sequence joins TRBV29-1 and TRBJ1-3; D remains unclear. CDR3 length: 12 amino acids. The germline V gene has CDR1 SQVTM and CDR2 ANQGSEA. V lost 0 bases, J lost 2 bases, and 2 bases lay in between. CDR3 residues: CSVEDTGNTIYF. Here the CDR3 DNA reads TGCAGCGTTGAAGATACTGGAAACACCATATATTTT.

This clone was counted at least ten times. The genes are TRBV18 and TRBJ1-2; 9 bases map to TRBD1. Germline V gives CDR1 KGHSH, CDR2 LQKENI. CDR3 size: 12 residues. V shed 5 bases and J 8 bases; nucleotides not matched to a gene: 3. CDR3 in DNA: TGTGCCAGCTCAACAGGACAGGGGGGCTACACCTTC. Protein sequence: CASSTGQGGYTF.

The count of this clone is one. The J gene is TRBJ2-6, the V gene TRBV12-1; the table calls TRBD1, which could not be checked here. TRBV12-1 is deemed a pseudogene. This CDR3 is built from 14 residues. CDR3 nucleotide sequence: TGTGCCAGCAGCATTGGGCAAGGGGCCAACGTCCTGACTTTC. As protein: CASSIGQGANVLTF.

The chain has TRBV7-2 and TRBJ2-7; TRBD1 aligns across 8 bases. This CDR3 is built from 14 residues. Germline V gives CDR1 SGHTA, CDR2 FQGNSA. V shed 6 bases, J shed 5 bases, and the junction held 9 bases outside the gene matches. The CDR3 loop reads CASRAQFRGHEQYF. The CDR3 bases are TGTGCCAGCAGGGCTCAATTCAGGGGGCACGAGCAGTACTTC.

The chain couples TRBV14 to TRBJ1-1; D is unresolved. V was cut by 4 bases and J by 6 bases, with 6 bases left in between. Germline V CDR1 and CDR2: SGHDN, FVKESK. The CDR3 contains 11 residues. This CDR3 is CASSLYSEAFF. CDR3 sequence (DNA): TGTGCCAGCAGCCTGTACTCTGAAGCTTTCTTT. Supplemented by reference TRBV14 and TRBJ1-1, the full variable domain reads EAGVTQFPSHSVIEKGQTVTLRCDPISGHDNLYWYRRVMGKEIKFLLHFVKESKQDESGMPNNRFLAERTGGTYSTLKVQPAELEDSGVYFCASSLYSEAFFGQGTRLTVV.

Note on this clone: Other nucleotide sequences from this sample produce the same CDR3. The J gene is TRBJ1-5, the V gene TRBV19, with a tentative D call TRBD1 (5 bases). Per the germline V gene, CDR1 is LNHDA and CDR2 is SQIVND (reference sequence). The length of the CDR3 is 13 residues. V shed 5 bases and J shed 6 bases, with 11 bases lying between them. CDR3 sequence (DNA): TGTGCCAGTAGTGGGCAGGGAGGTCAGCCCCAGCATTTT. As protein: CASSGQGGQPQHF.

The V call is TRBV29-1, the J call TRBJ2-7; D uncertain. V lost 8 bases and J lost 6, with 14 bases in between. CDR3 length: 11 amino acids. The V gene's germline CDR1 is SQVTM and CDR2 ANQGSEA. In nucleotides, the CDR3 is TGCAGCTCGCGAACGTTGGGCGAGCAGTACTTC. Its translation is CSSRTLGEQYF.

The CDR3 sequence is CASSYGRGLSYEQYF. For the CDR3, the DNA is TGTGCCAGCAGTTACGGTAGGGGACTCTCCTACGAGCAGTACTTC. This chain joins TRBV6-5 and TRBJ2-7, with D perhaps matching TRBD2 (6 bases). The ends were cut back, 2 bases at V and 0 bases at J, with 11 bases in the middle. Germline V gene lookup returns CDR1 MNHEY and CDR2 SVGAGI. The CDR3 is 15 amino acids.

The chain has TRBV9 and TRBJ1-1, with D uncertain. CDR3 length: 14 amino acids. CDR1 and CDR2 from the germline V gene are SGDLS and YYNGEE. With 3 bases removed from V and 8 bases from J, the gap between germline ends came to 17 bases. The CDR3 loop reads CASSGAPGAREAFF. The CDR3 nucleotides are TGTGCCAGCAGCGGAGCCCCAGGAGCTCGGGAAGCTTTCTTT.

This chain joins TRBV23-1 and TRBJ1-5; a weak D match, TRBD1 (5 bases). TRBV23-1 is marked as an open reading frame, function uncertain. V shed 2 bases and J shed 2 bases, with 16 bases lying between them. This CDR3 comprises 17 residues. CDR3 nucleotide sequence: TGCGCCAGCAGTCAAGATTTCGGCAGGGAAGGCAATCAGCCCCAGCATTTT. Translating it yields CASSQDFGREGNQPQHF.

This chain joins TRBV6-1 and TRBJ2-7; 16 bases agree with TRBD2. The CDR3 length is 20 residues. Unmatched junction bases numbered 17, after V lost 6 bases and J lost 3 bases. Germline assignment: CDR1 MNHNS and CDR2 SASEGT. The CDR3 sequence is CASRELGLAGGPTRRYEQYF. Here the CDR3 DNA reads TGTGCCAGCAGGGAATTGGGACTAGCGGGAGGGCCAACCAGGCGCTACGAGCAGTACTTC.

The chain is built from TRBV25-1 and TRBJ2-1; TRBD2 agrees at 7 bases. Germline CDR1 MGHDK, CDR2 SYGVNS. The CDR3 contains 15 residues. V dropped 4 bases and J dropped 3; count of bases not matched to a gene: 6. The CDR3 is CASSVARGVYNEQFF. CDR3 bases: TGTGCCAGCAGTGTTGCTCGGGGGGTCTACAATGAGCAGTTCTTC.

The chain has TRBV7-8 and TRBJ2-2, with unresolved D. The CDR3 totals 11 residues. Germline V gene sequence: CDR1 SGHVS, CDR2 FQNEAQ. The germline V and J ends were trimmed by 1 base and 9 bases, with 3 bases remaining between them. The CDR3 reads CASSLVWELFF. As DNA, the CDR3 is TGTGCCAGCAGCTTAGTTTGGGAGCTGTTTTTT.

V usage is TRBV6-2 or TRBV6-3 and J usage is TRBJ2-7, with D possibly TRBD1 on 6 matching bases. The CDR3 runs to 15 residues. The V end lost 5 bases, the J end lost 4 bases, and 18 bases lay between the germline ends. The germline V gene encodes CDR1 MNHEY and CDR2 SVGEGT. The CDR3, as DNA: TGTGCCAGCAGTCCACCCCGCCAGGGGAATTACGAGCAGTACTTC. Translating it yields CASSPPRQGNYEQYF.

V and J are TRBV6-5 and TRBJ1-2; 8 nucleotides align to TRBD1. The CDR3 loop spans 14 amino acids. V shed 2 bases, J shed 4 bases, and the junction held 3 bases outside the gene matches. Germline CDR1 reads MNHEY; CDR2 reads SVGAGI. CDR3 sequence reads: CASSYGTGSYGYTF. CDR3 bases: TGTGCCAGCAGTTACGGGACAGGAAGCTATGGCTACACCTTC.

This clone was detected once. The genes are TRBV2 and TRBJ1-1, with D possibly matching TRBD1 (5 bases). The CDR3 covers 14 residues. The germline CDR1 and CDR2 sequences are SNHLY and FYNNEI. Trimming removed 4 bases from V and 4 bases from J, with 13 bases in between. As DNA, the CDR3 is TGTGCCAGCAGTGGAACTACTGGGGGCACTGAAGCTTTCTTT. Protein product: CASSGTTGGTEAFF.

V usage is TRBV6-5 and J usage is TRBJ2-7, with 11 bases identical to TRBD2. Germline CDR1 MNHEY, CDR2 SVGAGI. CDR3 length: 16 residues. V lost 0 bases to trimming and J lost 3 bases; unmatched junction nucleotides: 4. For the CDR3, the DNA is TGTGCCAGCAGTTACTCTCGTACTAGCGGGGGCTACGAGCAGTACTTC. Translating it yields CASSYSRTSGGYEQYF.

V is TRBV5-1 and J is TRBJ1-1, with D maybe TRBD1 (5 bases). The CDR3 has 17 residues. The V gene's germline CDR1 is SGHRS and CDR2 YFSETQ. The V end was cut by 4 bases, the J end by 0 bases, with 19 bases between. In DNA form, the CDR3 reads TGCGCCAGCAGCCCACCGCGCCAGGGCGGTATGAACACTGAAGCTTTCTTT. This translates into CASSPPRQGGMNTEAFF.

The chain couples TRBV6-2 or TRBV6-3 to TRBJ1-5, with 7 bases lining up with TRBD1. CDR1 and CDR2 from the germline V gene are MNHEY and SVGEGT. The junction had 15 bases not matched to a gene; V was cut back by 3 bases and J by 4 bases. The CDR3 has 18 residues. The CDR3 reads CASSYGGISRGLNQPQHF. The CDR3 nucleotides read TGTGCCAGCAGTTATGGTGGGATTAGCAGGGGGTTAAATCAGCCCCAGCATTTT.

This sequence joins TRBV5-4 and TRBJ1-6, with no clear D. The CDR3 covers 15 residues. V was pared by 2 bases and J by 1 base, with 7 bases between. The germline V gene has CDR1 SGHNT and CDR2 YYREEE (reference sequence). The CDR3 nucleotides are TGTGCCAGCAGCTTACAGTTGTCCTATAATTCACCCCTCCACTTT. Protein: CASSLQLSYNSPLHF.

The V call is TRBV5-1, the J call TRBJ1-1; D is uncertain. This CDR3 comprises 14 residues. Trimming took 7 bases from V and 1 from J, leaving 14 bases between them. Germline CDR1 is SGHRS and CDR2 is YFSETQ. CDR3 residues: CASGSGSPNTEAFF. The DNA for the CDR3 is TGCGCCAGCGGGAGCGGGTCTCCGAACACTGAAGCTTTCTTT.